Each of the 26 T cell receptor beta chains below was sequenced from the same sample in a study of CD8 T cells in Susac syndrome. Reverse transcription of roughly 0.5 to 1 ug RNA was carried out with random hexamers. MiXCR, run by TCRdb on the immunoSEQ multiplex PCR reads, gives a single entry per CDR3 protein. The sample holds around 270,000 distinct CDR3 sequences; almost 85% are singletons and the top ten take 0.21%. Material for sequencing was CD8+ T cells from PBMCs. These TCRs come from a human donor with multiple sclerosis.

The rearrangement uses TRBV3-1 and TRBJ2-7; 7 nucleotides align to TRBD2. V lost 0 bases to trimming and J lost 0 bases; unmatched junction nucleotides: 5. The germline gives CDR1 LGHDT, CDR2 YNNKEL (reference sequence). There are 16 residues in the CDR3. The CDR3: CASSQELAAPSYEQYF. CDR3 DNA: TGTGCCAGCAGCCAAGAGCTAGCGGCTCCCTCCTACGAGCAGTACTTC.

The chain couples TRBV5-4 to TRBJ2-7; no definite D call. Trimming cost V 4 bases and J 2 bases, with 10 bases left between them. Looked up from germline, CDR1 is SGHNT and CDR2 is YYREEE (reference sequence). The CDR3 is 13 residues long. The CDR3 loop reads CASSDVTTYEQYF. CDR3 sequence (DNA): TGTGCCAGCAGCGACGTTACTACCTACGAGCAGTACTTC.

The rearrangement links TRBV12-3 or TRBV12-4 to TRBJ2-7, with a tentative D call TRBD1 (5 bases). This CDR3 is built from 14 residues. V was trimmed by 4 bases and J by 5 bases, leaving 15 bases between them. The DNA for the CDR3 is TGTGCCAGCAGTTGGGGTCTTACAGGTGACGAGCAGTACTTC. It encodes CASSWGLTGDEQYF.

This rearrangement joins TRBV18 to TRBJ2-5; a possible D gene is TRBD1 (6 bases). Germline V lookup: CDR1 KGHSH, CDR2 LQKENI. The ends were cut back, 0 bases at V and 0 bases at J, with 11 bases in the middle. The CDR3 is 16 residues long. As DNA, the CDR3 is TGTGCCAGCTCACCACCGACAGGAGCGTACCAAGAGACCCAGTACTTC. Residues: CASSPPTGAYQETQYF. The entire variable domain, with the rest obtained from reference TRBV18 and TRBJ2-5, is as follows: NAGVMQNPRHLVRRRGQEARLRCSPMKGHSHVYWYRQLPEEGLKFMVYLQKENIIDESGMPKERFSAEFPKEGPSILRIQQVVRGDSAAYFCASSPPTGAYQETQYFGPGTRLLVL.

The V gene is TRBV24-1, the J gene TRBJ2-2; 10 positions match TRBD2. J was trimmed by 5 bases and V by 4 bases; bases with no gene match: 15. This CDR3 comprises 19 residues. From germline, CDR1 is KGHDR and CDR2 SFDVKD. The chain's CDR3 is CATSDPAIFGLADTGELFF. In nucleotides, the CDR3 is TGTGCCACCAGTGACCCGGCCATTTTCGGACTAGCGGATACCGGGGAGCTGTTTTTT.

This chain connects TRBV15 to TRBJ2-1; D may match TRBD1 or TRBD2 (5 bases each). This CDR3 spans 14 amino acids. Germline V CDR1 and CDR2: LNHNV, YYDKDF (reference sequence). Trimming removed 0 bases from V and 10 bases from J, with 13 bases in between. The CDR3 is CATSRDLGAGEQFF. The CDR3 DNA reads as TGTGCCACCAGCAGAGATTTAGGGGCGGGCGAGCAGTTCTTC. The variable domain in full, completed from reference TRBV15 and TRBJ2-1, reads DAMVIQNPRYQVTQFGKPVTLSCSQTLNHNVMYWYQQKSSQAPKLLFHYYDKDFNNEADTPDNFQSRRPNTSFCFLDIRSPGLGDTAMYLCATSRDLGAGEQFFGPGTRLTVL.

Here the CDR3 DNA reads TGTGCCAGCAGTTACCGTCAGACCGGGACAGGGAAAAACATTCAGTACTTC. It is translated as CASSYRQTGTGKNIQYF. V and J are TRBV6-5 and TRBJ2-4, with 9 nucleotides matching TRBD1. This CDR3 has 17 residues. Germline assignment: CDR1 MNHEY and CDR2 SVGAGI. The junction had 9 bases not matched to a gene; V was cut back by 2 bases and J by 4 bases.

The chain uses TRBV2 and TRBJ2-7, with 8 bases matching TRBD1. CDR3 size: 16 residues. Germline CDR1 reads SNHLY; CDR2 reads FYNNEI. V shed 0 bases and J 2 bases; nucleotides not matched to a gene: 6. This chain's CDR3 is CASSEADREATYEQYF. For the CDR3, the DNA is TGTGCCAGCAGTGAAGCGGACAGGGAGGCCACCTACGAGCAGTACTTC.

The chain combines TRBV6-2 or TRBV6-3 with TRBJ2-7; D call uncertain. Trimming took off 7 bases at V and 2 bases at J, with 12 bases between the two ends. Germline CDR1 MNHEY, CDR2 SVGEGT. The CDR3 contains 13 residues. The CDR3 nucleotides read TGTGCCAGCACGCCCCCGTCCACCTACGAGCAGTACTTC. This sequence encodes CASTPPSTYEQYF.

The CDR3 nucleotides are TGTGCCAGCAGCATGACGACTAGCGGGAACTACGAGCAGTACTTC. This translates into CASSMTTSGNYEQYF. This chain uses TRBV7-9 with TRBJ2-7; 11 bases match TRBD2. The CDR3 runs 15 residues. V trimming: 5 bases; J trimming: 3 bases; junction bases outside the gene matches: 6. From germline, CDR1 is SEHNR and CDR2 FQNEAQ (reference sequence).

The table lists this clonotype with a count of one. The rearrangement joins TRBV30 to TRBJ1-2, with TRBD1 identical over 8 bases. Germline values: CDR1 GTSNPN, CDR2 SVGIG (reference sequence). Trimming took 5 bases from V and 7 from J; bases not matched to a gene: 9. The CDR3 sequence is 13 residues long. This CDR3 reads CAWEDTGGGGYTF. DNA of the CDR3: TGTGCCTGGGAGGATACAGGGGGAGGTGGCTACACCTTC.

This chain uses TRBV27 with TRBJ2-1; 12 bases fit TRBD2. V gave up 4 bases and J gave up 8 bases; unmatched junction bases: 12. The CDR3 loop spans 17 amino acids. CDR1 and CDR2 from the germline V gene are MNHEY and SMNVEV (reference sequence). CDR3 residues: CASSSPGLAGPGYEQFF. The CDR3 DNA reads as TGTGCCAGCAGTTCCCCAGGACTAGCGGGACCCGGGTATGAGCAGTTCTTC.

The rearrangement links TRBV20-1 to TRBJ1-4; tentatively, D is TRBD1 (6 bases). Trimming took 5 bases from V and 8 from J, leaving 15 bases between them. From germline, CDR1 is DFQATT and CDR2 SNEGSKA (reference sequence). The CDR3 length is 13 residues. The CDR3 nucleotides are TGCAGTGCTTCCCGGGGGCGTCGGGAAAAACTGTTTTTT. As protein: CSASRGRREKLFF.

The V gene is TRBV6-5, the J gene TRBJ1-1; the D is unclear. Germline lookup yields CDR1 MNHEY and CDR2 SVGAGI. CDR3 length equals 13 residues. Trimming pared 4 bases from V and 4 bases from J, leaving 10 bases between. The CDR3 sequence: CASSSEVGTEAFF. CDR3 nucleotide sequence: TGTGCCAGCAGTTCGGAGGTGGGCACTGAAGCTTTCTTT.

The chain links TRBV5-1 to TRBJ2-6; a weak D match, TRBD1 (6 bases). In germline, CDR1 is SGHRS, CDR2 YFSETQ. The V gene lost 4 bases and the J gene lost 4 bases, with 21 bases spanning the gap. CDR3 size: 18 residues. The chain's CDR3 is CASSIYAGASSGANVLTF. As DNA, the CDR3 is TGCGCCAGCAGCATCTATGCAGGGGCCTCCTCCGGGGCCAACGTCCTGACTTTC.

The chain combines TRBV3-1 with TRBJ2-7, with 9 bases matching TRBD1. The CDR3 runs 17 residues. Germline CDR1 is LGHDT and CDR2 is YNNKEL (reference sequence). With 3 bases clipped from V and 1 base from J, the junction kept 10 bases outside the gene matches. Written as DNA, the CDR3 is TGTGCCAGCAGCCATCCCCCGGGACAGGGACTATCCTACGAGCAGTACTTC. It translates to CASSHPPGQGLSYEQYF.

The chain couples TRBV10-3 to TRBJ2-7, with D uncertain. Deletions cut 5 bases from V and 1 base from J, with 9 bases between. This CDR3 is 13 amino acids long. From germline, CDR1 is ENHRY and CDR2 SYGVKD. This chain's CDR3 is CAISPGPSYEQYF. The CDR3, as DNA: TGTGCCATCAGTCCCGGACCTTCCTACGAGCAGTACTTC.

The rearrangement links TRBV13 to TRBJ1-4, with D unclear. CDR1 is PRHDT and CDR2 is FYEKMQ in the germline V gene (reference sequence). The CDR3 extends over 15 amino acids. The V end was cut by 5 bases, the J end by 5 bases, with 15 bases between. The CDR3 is CASSTRESGNEKLFF. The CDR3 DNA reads TGTGCCAGCAGCACCCGGGAGAGTGGGAATGAAAAACTGTTTTTT. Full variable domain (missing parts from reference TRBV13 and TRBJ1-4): AAGVIQSPRHLIKEKRETATLKCYPIPRHDTVYWYQQGPGQDPQFLISFYEKMQSDKGSIPDRFSAQQFSDYHSELNMSSLELGDSALYFCASSTRESGNEKLFFGSGTQLSVL.

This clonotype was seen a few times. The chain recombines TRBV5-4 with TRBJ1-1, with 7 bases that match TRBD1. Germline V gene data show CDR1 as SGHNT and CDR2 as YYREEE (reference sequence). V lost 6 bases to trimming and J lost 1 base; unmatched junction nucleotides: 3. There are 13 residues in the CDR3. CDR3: CASNRQGNTEAFF. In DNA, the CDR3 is TGTGCCAGCAATAGACAGGGGAACACTGAAGCTTTCTTT.

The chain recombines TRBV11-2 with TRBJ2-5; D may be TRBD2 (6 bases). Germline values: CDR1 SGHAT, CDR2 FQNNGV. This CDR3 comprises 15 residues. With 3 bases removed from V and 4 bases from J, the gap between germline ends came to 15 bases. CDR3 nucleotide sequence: TGTGCCAGCAGCTTTACTTATACTAGCCCAGAGACCCAGTACTTC. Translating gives CASSFTYTSPETQYF.

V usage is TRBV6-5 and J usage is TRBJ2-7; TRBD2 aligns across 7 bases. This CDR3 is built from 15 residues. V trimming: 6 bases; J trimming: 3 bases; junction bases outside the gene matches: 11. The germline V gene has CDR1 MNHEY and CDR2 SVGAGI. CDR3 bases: TGTGCCAGCAGCTCCCTCGGAGCGGGAAGCTACGAGCAGTACTTC. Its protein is CASSSLGAGSYEQYF.

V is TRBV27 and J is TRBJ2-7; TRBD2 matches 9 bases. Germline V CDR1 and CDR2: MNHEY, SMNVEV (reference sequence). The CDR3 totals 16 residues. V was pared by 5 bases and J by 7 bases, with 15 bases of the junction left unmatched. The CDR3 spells CASSPTPSGSGREQYF. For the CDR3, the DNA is TGTGCCAGCAGTCCCACCCCCTCGGGGAGCGGGAGGGAGCAGTACTTC.

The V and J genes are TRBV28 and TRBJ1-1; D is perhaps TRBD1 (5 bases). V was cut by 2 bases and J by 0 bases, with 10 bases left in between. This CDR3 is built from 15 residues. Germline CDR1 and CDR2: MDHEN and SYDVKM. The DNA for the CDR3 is TGTGCCAGCAGTTTACCCCGACAGTTGAACACTGAAGCTTTCTTT. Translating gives CASSLPRQLNTEAFF.

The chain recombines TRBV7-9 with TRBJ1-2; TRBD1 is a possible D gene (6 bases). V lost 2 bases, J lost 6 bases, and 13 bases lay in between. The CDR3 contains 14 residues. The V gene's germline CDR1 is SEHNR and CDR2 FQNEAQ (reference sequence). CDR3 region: CASSLQGTKDGYTF. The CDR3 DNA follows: TGTGCCAGCAGCTTACAGGGGACTAAGGATGGCTACACCTTC.

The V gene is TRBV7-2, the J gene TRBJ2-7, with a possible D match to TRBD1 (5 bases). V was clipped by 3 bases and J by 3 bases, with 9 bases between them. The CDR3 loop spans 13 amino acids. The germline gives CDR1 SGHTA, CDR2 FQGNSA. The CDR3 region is CASSFSGFYEQYF. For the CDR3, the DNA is TGTGCCAGCAGCTTTTCAGGGTTCTACGAGCAGTACTTC. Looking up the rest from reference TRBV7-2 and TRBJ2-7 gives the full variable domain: GAGVSQSPSNKVTEKGKDVELRCDPISGHTALYWYRQSLGQGLEFLIYFQGNSAPDKSGLPSDRFSAERTGGSVSTLTIQRTQQEDSAVYLCASSFSGFYEQYFGPGTRLTVT.

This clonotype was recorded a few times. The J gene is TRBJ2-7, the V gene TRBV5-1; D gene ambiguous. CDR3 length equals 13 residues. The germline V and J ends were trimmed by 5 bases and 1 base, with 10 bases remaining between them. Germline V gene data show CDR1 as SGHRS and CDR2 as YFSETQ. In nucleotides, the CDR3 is TGCGCCAGCAGAGTCGGCGGATCCTACGAGCAGTACTTC. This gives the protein CASRVGGSYEQYF.